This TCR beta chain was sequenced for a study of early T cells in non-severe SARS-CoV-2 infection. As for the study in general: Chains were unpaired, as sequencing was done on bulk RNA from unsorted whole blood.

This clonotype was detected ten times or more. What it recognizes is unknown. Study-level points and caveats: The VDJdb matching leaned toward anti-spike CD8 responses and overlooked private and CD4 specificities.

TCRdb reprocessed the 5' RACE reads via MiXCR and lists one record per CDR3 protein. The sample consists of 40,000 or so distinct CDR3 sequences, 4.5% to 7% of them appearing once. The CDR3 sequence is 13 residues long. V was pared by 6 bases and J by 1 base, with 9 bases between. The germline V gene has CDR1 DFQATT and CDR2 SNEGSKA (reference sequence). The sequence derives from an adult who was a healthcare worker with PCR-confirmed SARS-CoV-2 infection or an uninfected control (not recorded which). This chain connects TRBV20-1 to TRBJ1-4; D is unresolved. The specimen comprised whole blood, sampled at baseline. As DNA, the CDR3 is TGCAGTGCGGGCGGCGGAACTAATGAAAAACTGTTTTTT. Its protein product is CSAGGGTNEKLFF.